Each of the 27 T cell receptor beta chains below was sequenced from the same sample in a study of beta chain features in type 1 diabetes. Regarding the study as a whole: Shortening of TCRB CDR3s, moderate but significant, appeared in all four CD4+ subsets of Type 1 diabetes patients.

No antigen has been identified for these receptors. The isolated RNA, all of it, was reverse transcribed, so expressed TCRB transcripts were what got sequenced. Data came from immunoSEQ multiplex PCR; TCRdb stores just in-frame clones and leaves some out. Of approximately 250,000 clones listed, around 25% were seen once; the top ten hold around 0.011%. Input material: naive CD4+ T cells from blood. These receptors were collected from a woman aged 25 to 39 with type 1 diabetes.

This clone was detected only a few times. This rearrangement joins TRBV29-1 to TRBJ2-3, with 7 bases aligning to TRBD1. This CDR3 comprises 15 residues. Germline loops: CDR1 SQVTM, CDR2 ANQGSEA. J lost 2 bases, V lost 0 bases, and 5 bases had no gene match. In DNA form, the CDR3 reads TGCAGCGTTGAAGATCCCGGGACAGTCACAGATACGCAGTATTTT. This translates into CSVEDPGTVTDTQYF.

This clone was observed a few times. The chain uses TRBV18 and TRBJ2-1; perhaps TRBD2 as D (5 bases). CDR3 size: 14 residues. Trimming removed 0 bases at V and 4 bases at J, with 7 bases between. CDR1 is KGHSH, CDR2 LQKENI, per germline. The CDR3 is CASSPPGGYNEQFF. In nucleotides, the CDR3 is TGTGCCAGCTCACCACCGGGCGGGTACAATGAGCAGTTCTTC. Supplemented by reference TRBV18 and TRBJ2-1, the full variable domain reads NAGVMQNPRHLVRRRGQEARLRCSPMKGHSHVYWYRQLPEEGLKFMVYLQKENIIDESGMPKERFSAEFPKEGPSILRIQQVVRGDSAAYFCASSPPGGYNEQFFGPGTRLTVL.

This clone was counted a few times. The gene calls are TRBV30 and TRBJ1-1, with a possible D match to TRBD1 (6 bases). The CDR3 totals 12 residues. Trimming stripped 2 bases from V and 12 bases from J, with 16 bases between. Germline V lookup: CDR1 GTSNPN, CDR2 SVGIG (reference sequence). CDR3 coding DNA: TGTGCCTGGAGTTCGTTACAGGGCTTGCCTTTCTTT. Protein product: CAWSSLQGLPFF. The complete variable domain, with remaining parts taken from reference TRBV30 and TRBJ1-1, reads SQTIHQWPATLVQPVGSPLSLECTVEGTSNPNLYWYRQAAGRGLQLLFYSVGIGQISSEVPQNLSASRPQDRQFILSSKKLLLSDSGFYLCAWSSLQGLPFFGQGTRLTVV.

The rearrangement links TRBV7-9 to TRBJ1-1; no firm D call. The CDR3 sequence is 17 residues long. The ends were cut back, 4 bases at V and 4 bases at J, with 22 bases in the middle. Germline loops: CDR1 SEHNR, CDR2 FQNEAQ (reference sequence). The CDR3 nucleotides read TGTGCCAGCAGCTCCCCCGCGATGCGGCGGGATGGCACTGAAGCTTTCTTT. Translating it yields CASSSPAMRRDGTEAFF.

This clone was detected only a few times. The J gene is TRBJ2-7, the V gene TRBV5-4; TRBD1 matches 9 bases. This CDR3 region has 14 residues. The germline gives CDR1 SGHNT, CDR2 YYREEE (reference sequence). With 2 bases clipped from V and 7 bases from J, the junction kept 7 bases outside the gene matches. The CDR3 spells CASSFTGGSREQYF. DNA for the CDR3: TGTGCCAGCAGCTTCACAGGGGGCTCTAGGGAGCAGTACTTC.

The J gene is TRBJ1-2, the V gene TRBV5-1; the D gene is possibly TRBD1 (6 bases). V lost 3 bases and J 1 base, leaving 7 bases between the germline ends. Germline V gene lookup returns CDR1 SGHRS and CDR2 YFSETQ. This CDR3 has 13 amino acids. The CDR3 loop is CASSSDSNYGYTF. As DNA, the CDR3 is TGCGCCAGCAGCTCGGACAGTAACTATGGCTACACCTTC.

This clone was seen more than once but under ten times. The gene calls are TRBV6-6 and TRBJ1-1, with TRBD1 identical over 7 bases. The germline V gene has CDR1 MNHNY and CDR2 SVGAGI (reference sequence). This CDR3 spans 14 amino acids. J lost 0 bases, V lost 6 bases, and 4 bases had no gene match. CDR3 coding DNA: TGTGCCAGCAGGGACGGACAGGTGAACACTGAAGCTTTCTTT. Translating gives CASRDGQVNTEAFF.

The rearrangement links TRBV29-1 to TRBJ2-5; 7 nucleotides align to TRBD2. V gave up 4 bases and J gave up 4 bases; unmatched junction bases: 6. Germline V gives CDR1 SQVTM, CDR2 ANQGSEA. This CDR3 has 13 amino acids. CDR3: CSVGGAGVETQYF. CDR3 DNA: TGCAGCGTTGGCGGCGCGGGGGTAGAGACCCAGTACTTC.

The chain is built from TRBV6-1 and TRBJ1-5; the D is unclear. This CDR3 has 12 amino acids. Germline V gene lookup returns CDR1 MNHNS and CDR2 SASEGT. Deletions cut 8 bases from V and 7 bases from J, with 12 bases between. The CDR3 DNA sequence: TGTGCCAGCGGGGAGGGAAAACAGCCCCAGCATTTT. Its translation: CASGEGKQPQHF.

This clone was found a few times. V and J are TRBV11-2 and TRBJ2-2; weak D call: TRBD1 (6 bases). Germline V CDR1 and CDR2: SGHAT, FQNNGV. V lost 5 bases and J lost 2, with 12 bases in between. CDR3 length equals 15 residues. The CDR3 nucleotides read TGTGCCAGCAGCCCTTGGGGACACAACACCGGGGAGCTGTTTTTT. It yields the protein CASSPWGHNTGELFF.

The V and J genes are TRBV11-1 and TRBJ2-1; the match to TRBD2 covers 12 bases. The CDR3 is 16 residues long. Germline V gene lookup returns CDR1 SGHAT and CDR2 FQDESV (reference sequence). Germline trimming cut 1 base from V and 6 bases from J; bases unmatched to any gene: 4. The chain's CDR3 is CASSLVSGLAGNEQFF. CDR3 nucleotides: TGTGCCAGCAGCTTAGTTTCGGGACTAGCGGGCAATGAGCAGTTCTTC.

This clone was found a few times. This chain joins TRBV5-1 and TRBJ1-1, with 7 bases aligning to TRBD1. CDR3 length: 11 residues. The germline V gene encodes CDR1 SGHRS and CDR2 YFSETQ. Trimming took 6 bases from V and 6 from J; bases not matched to a gene: 2. The CDR3 region is CASTQGAEAFF. Written as DNA, the CDR3 is TGCGCCAGCACGCAGGGGGCTGAAGCTTTCTTT.

This chain links TRBV29-1 with TRBJ2-1; 8 bases line up with TRBD1. Losses at the gene ends were 4 bases for V and 6 bases for J; bases not matched to a gene: 8. Germline assignment: CDR1 SQVTM and CDR2 ANQGSEA. This CDR3 has 14 residues. CDR3 loop: CSVASRTGINEQFF. The CDR3 coding sequence is TGCAGCGTTGCCTCTCGGACAGGGATCAATGAGCAGTTCTTC.

V usage is TRBV10-3 and J usage is TRBJ1-2; perhaps TRBD1 as D (6 bases). The V gene's germline CDR1 is ENHRY and CDR2 SYGVKD. This CDR3 region has 12 residues. Trimming took off 4 bases at V and 7 bases at J, with 10 bases between the two ends. The CDR3 is CAISADSAGYTF. The CDR3 DNA sequence: TGTGCCATCAGTGCGGACAGCGCTGGCTACACCTTC.

The chain has TRBV28 and TRBJ1-5; no clear D gene. V was clipped by 2 bases and J by 3 bases, with 8 bases between them. Germline V CDR1 and CDR2: MDHEN, SYDVKM. The CDR3 contains 14 residues. The CDR3 region has the DNA TGTGCCAGCAGTTTAGGAGAGTACAATCAGCCCCAGCATTTT. Amino acids: CASSLGEYNQPQHF.

This clone came up a few times. Distinct nucleotide sequences in the sample also encode this CDR3. The CDR3: CAWSVSGANVLTF. Written as DNA, the CDR3 is TGTGCCTGGAGTGTATCGGGGGCCAACGTCCTGACTTTC. This chain links TRBV30 with TRBJ2-6; no clear D gene. Germline assignment: CDR1 GTSNPN and CDR2 SVGIG (reference sequence). The CDR3 is 13 residues long. Trimming took off 0 bases at V and 4 bases at J, with 4 bases between the two ends.

This clone showed up just a few times. The V gene is TRBV5-4, the J gene TRBJ1-1; a weak D match, TRBD1 (6 bases). V lost 4 bases and J 4 bases, leaving 17 bases between the germline ends. Germline assignment: CDR1 SGHNT and CDR2 YYREEE (reference sequence). CDR3 length equals 15 residues. DNA of the CDR3: TGTGCCAGCAGCGAGAACACAGGGATGGGCACTGAAGCTTTCTTT. Translated: CASSENTGMGTEAFF.

This chain joins TRBV9 and TRBJ1-2; no firm D call. The V end was cut by 7 bases, the J end by 3 bases, with 19 bases between. CDR1 SGDLS and CDR2 YYNGEE come from the germline V gene. CDR3 length: 15 residues. In nucleotides, the CDR3 is TGTGCCAGCGGATTCGGGGATGGAAGGGACTATGGCTACACCTTC. This gives the protein CASGFGDGRDYGYTF.

This clone has only a few counts. This rearrangement joins TRBV5-1 to TRBJ2-7, with D perhaps matching TRBD1 (5 bases). With 2 bases removed from V and 9 bases from J, the gap between germline ends came to 15 bases. Germline loops: CDR1 SGHRS, CDR2 YFSETQ. CDR3 length: 13 residues. The CDR3 region is CASSLLWGGLQYF. CDR3 coding DNA: TGCGCCAGCAGCTTATTATGGGGCGGTCTGCAGTACTTC.

The rearrangement uses TRBV9 and TRBJ2-5; D unresolved. There are 14 residues in the CDR3. Trimming removed 0 bases at V and 2 bases at J, with 8 bases between. The V gene's germline CDR1 is SGDLS and CDR2 YYNGEE. CDR3 amino acids: CASSVDTAQETQYF. The CDR3 DNA reads TGTGCCAGCAGCGTAGATACCGCGCAAGAGACCCAGTACTTC. The full variable domain, its missing parts supplied by reference TRBV9 and TRBJ2-5, is DSGVTQTPKHLITATGQRVTLRCSPRSGDLSVYWYQQSLDQGLQFLIQYYNGEERAKGNILERFSAQQFPDLHSELNLSSLELGDSALYFCASSVDTAQETQYFGPGTRLLVL.

The chain recombines TRBV18 with TRBJ2-7; D is possibly TRBD2 (5 bases). The CDR3 is 14 residues long. Trimming left V 3 bases short and J 3 bases short, with 12 bases between. Germline lookup yields CDR1 KGHSH and CDR2 LQKENI. The CDR3: CASSPNRDNYEQYF. CDR3 bases: TGTGCCAGCTCACCGAACCGGGATAACTACGAGCAGTACTTC.

A few counts support this clone. The rearrangement joins TRBV30 to TRBJ1-2; weak D call: TRBD1 (5 bases). Trimming stripped 7 bases from V and 8 bases from J, with 14 bases between. Germline CDR1 is GTSNPN and CDR2 is SVGIG (reference sequence). The CDR3 covers 11 residues. This CDR3 is CALGPFPGYTF. DNA for the CDR3: TGTGCCTTGGGGCCCTTTCCGGGCTACACCTTC.

This chain joins TRBV5-1 and TRBJ2-5; weak D call: TRBD2 (5 bases). The length of the CDR3 is 14 residues. Trimming removed 1 base from V and 0 bases from J, with 7 bases in between. CDR1 and CDR2 from the germline V gene are SGHRS and YFSETQ. CDR3 nucleotides: TGCGCCAGCAGCTTGAGCGGAGACCAAGAGACCCAGTACTTC. Residues: CASSLSGDQETQYF.

This rearrangement joins TRBV29-1 to TRBJ1-1; D remains ambiguous. Deletions cut 1 base from V and 3 bases from J, with 9 bases between. The CDR3 spans 13 residues. CDR1 and CDR2 from the germline V gene are SQVTM and ANQGSEA. The DNA for the CDR3 is TGCAGCGTTGAAGGCCGCAGTGACACTGAAGCTTTCTTT. Translated: CSVEGRSDTEAFF.

This clone has a handful of counts. The rearrangement uses TRBV4-2 and TRBJ2-3; D perhaps matches TRBD2 (5 bases). The CDR3 sequence is 16 residues long. The germline V and J ends were trimmed by 0 bases and 3 bases, with 13 bases remaining between them. Germline V gene sequence: CDR1 LGHNA, CDR2 YNFKEQ. CDR3: CASSQEGLLGTDTQYF. CDR3 bases: TGTGCCAGCAGCCAAGAAGGACTCCTGGGGACAGATACGCAGTATTTT.

The gene calls are TRBV10-3 and TRBJ2-5, with a tentative D call TRBD2 (5 bases). Germline CDR1 is ENHRY and CDR2 is SYGVKD. The CDR3 has 15 amino acids. V was cut by 2 bases and J by 2 bases, with 12 bases left in between. CDR3 loop: CAISEPRGMQETQYF. The CDR3 DNA reads TGTGCCATCAGTGAGCCCCGGGGTATGCAAGAGACCCAGTACTTC.

This chain joins TRBV10-3 and TRBJ1-1; D is perhaps TRBD1 (5 bases). From germline, CDR1 is ENHRY and CDR2 SYGVKD. Trimming removed 2 bases from V and 7 bases from J, with 11 bases in between. The CDR3 extends over 13 amino acids. The CDR3 sequence is CAISEGQGYEAFF. The CDR3 region has the DNA TGTGCCATCAGTGAGGGGCAGGGTTATGAAGCTTTCTTT.